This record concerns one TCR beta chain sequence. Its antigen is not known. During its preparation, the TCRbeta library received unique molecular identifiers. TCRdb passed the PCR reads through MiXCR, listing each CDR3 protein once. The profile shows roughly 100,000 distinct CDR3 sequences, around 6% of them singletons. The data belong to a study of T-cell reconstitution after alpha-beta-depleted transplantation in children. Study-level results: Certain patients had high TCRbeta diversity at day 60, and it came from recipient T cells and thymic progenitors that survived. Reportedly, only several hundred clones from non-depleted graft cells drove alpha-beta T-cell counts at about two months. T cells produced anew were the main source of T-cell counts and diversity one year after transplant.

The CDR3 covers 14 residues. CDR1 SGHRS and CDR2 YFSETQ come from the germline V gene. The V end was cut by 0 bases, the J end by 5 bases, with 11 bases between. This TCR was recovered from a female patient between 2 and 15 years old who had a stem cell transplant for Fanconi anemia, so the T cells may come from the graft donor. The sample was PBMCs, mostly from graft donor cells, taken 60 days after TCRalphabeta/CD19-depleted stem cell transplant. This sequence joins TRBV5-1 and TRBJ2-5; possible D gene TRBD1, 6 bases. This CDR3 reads CASSLVTDRETQYF. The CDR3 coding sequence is TGCGCCAGCAGCTTGGTGACAGACAGGGAGACCCAGTACTTC.